One and the same sample provided the 26 T cell receptor beta chains below, sequenced in a study of blood T cells in healthy people across ages (dated by TCRdb to the mid-2010s). The library relied on 5' RACE. Sequenced using an Illumina HiSeq 2500. A second PCR of roughly 7 to 12 cycles was run with a J-beta primer mix and a sample-barcoded 5' primer. TCRdb applied fastp at Q25 and MiXCR to the public reads, then kept only in-frame beta chains. Each entry merges the rows of one CDR3 protein and shows their most common DNA and genes. The sample has roughly 1.6 million distinct CDR3 sequences on record, around 36% of them singletons. The top ten clones comprise about 11% of the sample. Sequencing used blood. These receptors originate from a woman in her 30s in good health.

This clonotype occurred a few times. This rearrangement joins TRBV7-9 to TRBJ2-3; tentatively, D is TRBD1 (6 bases). CDR1 is SEHNR, CDR2 FQNEAQ, per germline (reference sequence). Trimming stripped 3 bases from V and 3 bases from J, with 13 bases between. The CDR3 contains 15 residues. The CDR3, as DNA: TGTGCCAGCAGCTTTAGCAGGGGTGGAACAGATACGCAGTATTTT. It codes for CASSFSRGGTDTQYF.

This clonotype is a singleton in its sample. The rearrangement joins TRBV12-3 or TRBV12-4 to TRBJ1-2, with 8 bases aligning to TRBD1. The CDR3 totals 12 residues. Trimming took 10 bases from V and 5 from J; bases not matched to a gene: 6. CDR3 loop: CATGQGGYGYTF. The CDR3, as DNA: TGTGCCACCGGACAGGGAGGATATGGCTACACCTTC.

As regards this clonotype: At one end, the junction sequence differs from germline, possibly due to a read error. The chain carries TRBV4-1 and TRBJ2-1, with TRBD2 matching over 8 bases. Germline V gene lookup returns CDR1 MGHRA and CDR2 YSYEKL. The length of the CDR3 is 17 residues. CDR3 amino acids: CANSHPLGRGEYNEQFF. Written as DNA, the CDR3 is TGCGCCAACAGCCACCCTCTTGGGCGGGGGGAGTACAATGAGCAGTTCTTC.

This chain joins TRBV2 and TRBJ2-4; 7 nucleotides match TRBD1. The J call may be in error: the DNA end matches TRBJ2-7 better. Germline CDR1 reads SNHLY; CDR2 reads FYNNEI. This CDR3 is built from 13 residues. For the CDR3, the DNA is TGTGCCAGCAAAAAAGACAGGGACTACGAGCAGTACTTC. This codes for CASKKDRDYEQYF.

The gene calls are TRBV10-3 and TRBJ1-1; 8 bases are a match to TRBD1. Looked up from germline, CDR1 is ENHRY and CDR2 is SYGVKD. The CDR3 contains 17 residues. V lost 4 bases and J lost 1; bases outside the gene matches: 11. CDR3 DNA: TGTGCCATCAGTGGCGGATTTCGGACAGGGAAGAACACTGAAGCTTTCTTT. It codes for CAISGGFRTGKNTEAFF.

This chain links TRBV11-2 with TRBJ2-1; 9 nucleotides align to TRBD1. V trimming: 5 bases; J trimming: 4 bases; junction bases outside the gene matches: 9. Germline loops: CDR1 SGHAT, CDR2 FQNNGV. The CDR3 length is 16 residues. The CDR3 DNA follows: TGTGCCAGCAGCAGAACAGGGGGCTCTTTTTACAATGAGCAGTTCTTC. This encodes CASSRTGGSFYNEQFF. The variable domain in full, completed from reference TRBV11-2 and TRBJ2-1, reads EAGVAQSPRYKIIEKRQSVAFWCNPISGHATLYWYQQILGQGPKLLIQFQNNGVVDDSQLPKDRFSAERLKGVDSTLKIQPAKLEDSAVYLCASSRTGGSFYNEQFFGPGTRLTVL.

This clonotype was detected a few times. The chain has TRBV6-1 and TRBJ2-5; 9 bases are shared with TRBD2. The CDR3 has 15 amino acids. Per germline, CDR1 MNHNS and CDR2 SASEGT. The V and J ends lost 8 bases and 2 bases, in that order; junction bases with no gene match: 9. CDR3 nucleotides: TGTGCCAGCCGGAATAGCGGGAGAGTACAAGAGACCCAGTACTTC. Translation gives CASRNSGRVQETQYF.

This clonotype was seen a few times. The chain couples TRBV7-2 to TRBJ2-1; perhaps TRBD1 as D (6 bases). This CDR3 has 14 residues. V lost 5 bases, J lost 2 bases, and 10 bases lay in between. In germline, CDR1 is SGHTA, CDR2 FQGNSA. For the CDR3, the DNA is TGTGCCAGCAGCACAGGGCTGGCCTACAATGAGCAGTTCTTC. It encodes CASSTGLAYNEQFF.

This chain uses TRBV28 with TRBJ1-2; tentative D call: TRBD1 (6 bases). Germline V gene lookup returns CDR1 MDHEN and CDR2 SYDVKM. The CDR3 is 13 residues long. The V gene lost 7 bases and the J gene lost 4 bases, with 13 bases spanning the gap. This CDR3 reads CASNYQGSYGYTF. The CDR3 DNA sequence: TGTGCCAGCAATTATCAGGGGAGCTATGGCTACACCTTC.

This clonotype was picked up a small number of times. This rearrangement joins TRBV7-6 to TRBJ2-1; the D gene is possibly TRBD2 (5 bases). The CDR3 is 16 residues long. V was shortened by 0 bases and J by 7 bases, with 16 bases between the two germline ends. In germline, CDR1 is SGHVS, CDR2 FNYEAQ. CDR3 sequence (DNA): TGTGCCAGCAGCTTAGCGATTGTGGGCGGCGGGAATGAGCAGTTCTTC. Translated, it gives CASSLAIVGGGNEQFF. The full variable domain, in which reference TRBV7-6 and TRBJ2-1 provide the parts outside the CDR3, is GAGVSQSPRYKVTKRGQDVALRCDPISGHVSLYWYRQALGQGPEFLTYFNYEAQQDKSGLPNDRFSAERPEGSISTLTIQRTEQRDSAMYRCASSLAIVGGGNEQFFGPGTRLTVL.

The chain combines TRBV5-1 with TRBJ1-1, with D possibly matching TRBD1 (5 bases). The germline V gene has CDR1 SGHRS and CDR2 YFSETQ. Trimming left V 2 bases short and J 7 bases short, with 6 bases between. This CDR3 region has 11 residues. This CDR3 reads CASSFDSEAFF. Written as DNA, the CDR3 is TGCGCCAGCAGCTTCGACAGTGAAGCTTTCTTT. The full variable domain, in which reference TRBV5-1 and TRBJ1-1 provide the parts outside the CDR3, is KAGVTQTPRYLIKTRGQQVTLSCSPISGHRSVSWYQQTPGQGLQFLFEYFSETQRNKGNFPGRFSGRQFSNSRSEMNVSTLELGDSALYLCASSFDSEAFFGQGTRLTVV.

The CDR3 DNA reads TGTGCCAGCAGCTTAGTCCGGGTCGTTCCGAATGAGCAGTTCTTC. Protein: CASSLVRVVPNEQFF. The rearrangement joins TRBV11-1 to TRBJ2-1; D gene uncertain. The CDR3 has 15 residues. With 1 base removed from V and 7 bases from J, the gap between germline ends came to 14 bases. Germline values: CDR1 SGHAT, CDR2 FQDESV (reference sequence). The full variable domain, with the rest looked up from reference TRBV11-1 and TRBJ2-1, is EAEVAQSPRYKITEKSQAVAFWCDPISGHATLYWYRQILGQGPELLVQFQDESVVDDSQLPKDRFSAERLKGVDSTLKIQPAELGDSAMYLCASSLVRVVPNEQFFGPGTRLTVL.

This clonotype was seen a handful of times. One junction end disagrees with the germline gene, perhaps due to a read error. V and J are TRBV18 and TRBJ2-7; TRBD1 or TRBD2 may be the D gene (5 bases each). This CDR3 comprises 14 residues. The germline V gene has CDR1 KGHSH and CDR2 LQKENI. Here the CDR3 DNA reads TGTGCCAGCTCCCCACCGGGAAAGGGGTACGAGCAGTACTTC. It encodes CASSPPGKGYEQYF.

The chain carries TRBV25-1 and TRBJ2-7; TRBD1 aligns across 8 bases. CDR1 and CDR2 (germline): MGHDK, SYGVNS. The V and J ends lost 4 bases and 2 bases, in that order; junction bases with no gene match: 7. The CDR3 consists of 15 residues. The CDR3 region is CASSGTGLRPYEQYF. The CDR3 DNA sequence: TGTGCCAGCAGTGGGACAGGGTTGCGACCCTACGAGCAGTACTTC.

This chain connects TRBV7-8 to TRBJ2-3, with no clear D. The CDR3 spans 12 residues. The V gene's germline CDR1 is SGHVS and CDR2 FQNEAQ. Trimming removed 5 bases at V and 8 bases at J, with 11 bases between. CDR3 region: CASSQQPGTQYF. CDR3 in DNA: TGTGCCAGCAGCCAACAACCCGGTACGCAGTATTTT. Complete variable domain (other parts from reference TRBV7-8 and TRBJ2-3): GAGVSQSPRYKVAKRGQDVALRCDPISGHVSLFWYQQALGQGPEFLTYFQNEAQLDKSGLPSDRFFAERPEGSVSTLKIQRTQQEDSAVYLCASSQQPGTQYFGPGTRLTVL.

This clonotype was detected only a few times. The chain uses TRBV29-1 and TRBJ2-1; TRBD2 might be the D (6 bases). V lost 0 bases and J lost 8, with 20 bases in between. CDR3 length equals 16 residues. Germline assignment: CDR1 SQVTM and CDR2 ANQGSEA. DNA of the CDR3: TGCAGCGTTGAAGATCTACGAAAGACTAGTATCTATGAGCAGTTCTTC. Protein: CSVEDLRKTSIYEQFF.

V gene TRBV10-1 combines with J gene TRBJ2-7, with D possibly matching TRBD2 (6 bases). The CDR3 spans 13 residues. Germline V gene lookup returns CDR1 WNHNN and CDR2 SYGVQD (reference sequence). Trimming pared 6 bases from V and 5 bases from J, leaving 14 bases between. DNA for the CDR3: TGCGCCAGCAGCCGGGACTCCCTTGACGAGCAGTACTTC. As protein: CASSRDSLDEQYF.

The chain is built from TRBV11-2 and TRBJ2-3; D ambiguous. This CDR3 spans 17 amino acids. Trimming cost V 6 bases and J 0 bases, with 19 bases left between them. Per the germline V gene, CDR1 is SGHAT and CDR2 is FQNNGV. For the CDR3, the DNA is TGTGCCAGCAGTCCTTTCCGGGCACAGTATAGCACAGATACGCAGTATTTT. It encodes CASSPFRAQYSTDTQYF.

V and J are TRBV20-1 and TRBJ2-5; 8 bases map to TRBD2. This CDR3 comprises 17 residues. With 0 bases clipped from V and 11 bases from J, the junction kept 20 bases outside the gene matches. Per the germline V gene, CDR1 is DFQATT and CDR2 is SNEGSKA (reference sequence). The CDR3 here is CSARDPPAGVLYNGQYF. In DNA form, the CDR3 reads TGCAGTGCTAGAGATCCCCCAGCGGGGGTCCTCTACAATGGGCAGTACTTC.

This clonotype showed up just a few times. The rearrangement joins TRBV5-1 to TRBJ1-1; 7 bases agree with TRBD1. The V gene's germline CDR1 is SGHRS and CDR2 YFSETQ. Losses at the gene ends were 2 bases for V and 4 bases for J; bases not matched to a gene: 5. This CDR3 contains 14 residues. CDR3 bases: TGCGCCAGCAGCTTTACAGGGGTTTTCACTGAAGCTTTCTTT. Translated: CASSFTGVFTEAFF.

V is TRBV29-1 and J is TRBJ2-5, with unresolved D. The V gene lost 5 bases and the J gene lost 9 bases, with 10 bases spanning the gap. CDR1 is SQVTM, CDR2 ANQGSEA, per germline. This CDR3 is 10 amino acids long. The CDR3 DNA is TGCAGCGTTTTGGGGTTGGCCCAGTACTTC. This gives the protein CSVLGLAQYF.

This clonotype was observed many times. The genes are TRBV20-1 and TRBJ2-7, with 13 bases that match TRBD2. CDR1 is DFQATT, CDR2 SNEGSKA, per germline (reference sequence). The V segment lost 5 bases and the J segment 2 bases; nucleotides outside the gene matches: 6. There are 15 residues in the CDR3. CDR3 DNA: TGCAGTGCTGGGACTAGCGGGGTCTTAACCTACGAGCAGTACTTC. Its translation is CSAGTSGVLTYEQYF.

Only a few counts were recorded for this clonotype. This sequence joins TRBV29-1 and TRBJ2-3, with unresolved D. The V gene's germline CDR1 is SQVTM and CDR2 ANQGSEA. This CDR3 spans 13 amino acids. V lost 4 bases to trimming and J lost 2 bases, with 10 bases between them. The CDR3 sequence is CSVAAANTDTQYF. In DNA form, the CDR3 reads TGCAGCGTTGCGGCAGCCAACACAGATACGCAGTATTTT.

J is TRBJ2-5 and V is TRBV20-1, with D unclear. The CDR3 spans 14 residues. Germline loops: CDR1 DFQATT, CDR2 SNEGSKA (reference sequence). The V and J ends lost 5 bases and 5 bases respectively, with 18 bases between them. CDR3 sequence (DNA): TGCAGTGCTGAAGATATGACTGAAAGGGAGACCCAGTACTTC. Encoded protein: CSAEDMTERETQYF.

The J gene is TRBJ2-1, the V gene TRBV6-4; the D is unclear. The J call may be wrong; the DNA end is better matched by TRBJ2-7. This CDR3 comprises 15 residues. Germline-derived CDR1 and CDR2 are MRHNA and SNTAGT. For the CDR3, the DNA is TGTGCCAGCAGTGACTCGAGGACGGAAAACTGCGAGCAGTACTTC. Translated, it gives CASSDSRTENCEQYF.

V and J are TRBV5-6 and TRBJ2-5; possible D gene TRBD1, 5 bases. Germline V gives CDR1 SGHDT, CDR2 YYEEEE. The V gene lost 4 bases and the J gene lost 5 bases, with 21 bases spanning the gap. The CDR3 is made up of 16 amino acids. Here the CDR3 reads CASSPPSNWGGETQYF. DNA for the CDR3: TGTGCCAGCAGCCCCCCCTCGAATTGGGGCGGTGAGACCCAGTACTTC.